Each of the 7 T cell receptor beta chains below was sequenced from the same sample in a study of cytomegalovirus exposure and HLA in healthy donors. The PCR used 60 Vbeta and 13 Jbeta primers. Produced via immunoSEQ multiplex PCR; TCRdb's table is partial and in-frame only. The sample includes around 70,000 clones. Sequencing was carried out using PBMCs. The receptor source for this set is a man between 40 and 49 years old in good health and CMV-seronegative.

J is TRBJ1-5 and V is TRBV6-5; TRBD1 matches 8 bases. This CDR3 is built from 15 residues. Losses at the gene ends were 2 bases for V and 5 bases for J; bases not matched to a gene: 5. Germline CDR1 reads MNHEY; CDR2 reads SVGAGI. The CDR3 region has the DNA TGTGCCAGCAGTTACCGGACAGGGAGGGATCAGCCCCAGCATTTT. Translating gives CASSYRTGRDQPQHF.

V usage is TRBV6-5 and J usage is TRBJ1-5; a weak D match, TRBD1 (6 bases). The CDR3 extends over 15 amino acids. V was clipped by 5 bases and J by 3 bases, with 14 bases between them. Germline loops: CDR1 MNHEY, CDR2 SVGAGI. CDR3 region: CASSQDRGDNQPQHF. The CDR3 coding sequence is TGTGCCAGCAGTCAGGACAGAGGGGACAATCAGCCCCAGCATTTT.

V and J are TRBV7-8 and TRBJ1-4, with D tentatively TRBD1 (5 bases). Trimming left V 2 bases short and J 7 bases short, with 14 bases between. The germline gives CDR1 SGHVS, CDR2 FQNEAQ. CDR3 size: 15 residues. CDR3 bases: TGTGCCAGCAGCTTAAGGGACTTGGCGGCTGAAAAACTGTTTTTT. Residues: CASSLRDLAAEKLFF.

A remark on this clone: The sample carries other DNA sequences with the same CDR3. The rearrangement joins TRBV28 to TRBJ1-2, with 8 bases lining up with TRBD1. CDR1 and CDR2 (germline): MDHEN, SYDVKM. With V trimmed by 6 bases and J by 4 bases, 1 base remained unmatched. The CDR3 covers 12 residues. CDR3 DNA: TGTGCCAGCAGCGGACAGGGCTATGGCTACACCTTC. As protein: CASSGQGYGYTF.

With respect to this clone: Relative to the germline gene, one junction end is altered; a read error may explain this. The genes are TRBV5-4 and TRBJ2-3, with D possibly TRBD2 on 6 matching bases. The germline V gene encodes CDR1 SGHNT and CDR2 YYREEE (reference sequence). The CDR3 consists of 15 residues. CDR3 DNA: TGTGCCAGCAGCTTGGGGGGGGATAGCAGAGATACGCAGTATTTT. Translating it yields CASSLGGDSRDTQYF.

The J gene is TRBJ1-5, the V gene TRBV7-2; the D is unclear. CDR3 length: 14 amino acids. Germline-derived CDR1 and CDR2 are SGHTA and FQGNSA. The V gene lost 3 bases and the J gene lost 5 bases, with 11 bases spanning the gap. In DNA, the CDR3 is TGTGCCAGCAGCTTTTCCGGTGGAGATCAGCCCCAGCATTTT. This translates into CASSFSGGDQPQHF.

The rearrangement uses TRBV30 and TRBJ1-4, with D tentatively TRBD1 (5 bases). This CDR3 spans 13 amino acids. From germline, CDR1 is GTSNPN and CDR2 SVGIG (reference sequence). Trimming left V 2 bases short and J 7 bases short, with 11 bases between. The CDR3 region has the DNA TGTGCCTGGAGTCCCATCGGGGGTGAAAAACTGTTTTTT. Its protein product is CAWSPIGGEKLFF.